A single T cell receptor beta chain is shown here with its context. Its specificity is not known. This sample was taken from a study of OX40 agonist ivuxolimab in advanced cancers. Study information: Patients achieving partial responses numbered three: one hepatocellular carcinoma case and two cutaneous melanoma cases.

CDR1 and CDR2 from the germline V gene are SNHLY and FYNNEI. The V end lost 3 bases, the J end lost 7 bases, and 15 bases lay between the germline ends. The CDR3 length is 14 residues. Only in-frame clones appear in the TCRdb table, and some are missing; sequencing was by immunoSEQ multiplex PCR. This sample has about 27,000 clones, with roughly 80% found just once. The study's findings and limits: Relative to CD4+, CD8+ T cells held more expanded clones on average. Circulating CD4+ and CD8+ T cells showed clonal expansion by week 6 at 0.1 to 3.0 mg/kg. Normalized expansion of T-cell clones was also low for some nonresponders.

This sequence joins TRBV2 and TRBJ1-2, with D possibly TRBD1 on 5 matching bases. This sequence was found in an adult with an advanced solid tumor such as melanoma, head and neck, liver or kidney cancer. This specimen was CD4+ or CD8+ T cells sorted from blood, taken in a trial of the OX40 agonist ivuxolimab. CDR3 loop: CASSDWGLSRGYTF. The CDR3 DNA reads as TGTGCCAGCAGTGATTGGGGGTTGAGTCGTGGCTACACCTTC.